The clone carrying this TCR beta chain showed up just once. Its antigen is not identified. This CDR3 has 14 amino acids. Germline-derived CDR1 and CDR2 are SGHTA and FQGNSA. The ends lost 5 bases at V and 3 bases at J; junction bases unmatched: 6. Generated by immunoSEQ multiplex PCR, the TCRdb table keeps only in-frame clones and is missing some. The sample records roughly 190,000 clones, roughly 93% being singletons. These data originate in a study of T cell responses to AZD1222 COVID-19 vaccine. Whole-study results and caveats: Dominant at 160-218 and 743-854, vaccine-associated CD4 TCRs also spanned spike. Baseline seropositivity occurred in only a handful of AZD1222 recipients. Reportedly, close to half of spike-specific TCRs are directed against unmutated variant regions.

The sample in question was peripheral blood, obtained on day 0 of AZD1222 vaccination. The V and J genes are TRBV7-2 and TRBJ1-2; TRBD1 matches 7 bases. The TCR sequence derives from an adult in good health. In nucleotides, the CDR3 is TGTGCCAGCAGCCGCGTTACAGGGGACTATGGCTACACCTTC. It specifies CASSRVTGDYGYTF.